This T cell receptor (beta chain) was found in a study of cytomegalovirus exposure and HLA in healthy donors (dated by TCRdb to the late 2010s). At the level of the whole study: An earlier analysis of roughly 570 of the donors reported about 280 Gb of sequence data and 100 million to 120 million unique TCR beta sequences obtained from around 190 million T cells. In an earlier analysis of 587 of the donors, high-throughput TCR beta sequencing was used to judge whether each TCR beta V gene segment behaved as functional or pseudogenic. HLA typing included class I and class II loci at four-digit resolution. To study patterns of TCR occurrence, a later analysis re-analyzed previously published TCR beta repertoires from more than 550 donors and added high-resolution HLA genotyping. Typing coverage differed by locus: A, B, C, DRB1 and DQB1 were typed in roughly 620-630 donors, DQA1 in about 510, DPA1 in around 610, and DPB1 in 400 to 490. The study was designed to test whether signatures of past pathogen exposure could be identified by cataloging public T cell receptors. Among the roughly 400 genotyped donors, 75% to 90% belonged to the genetic ancestry cluster associated with self-reported Caucasian donors. All discovery cohort repertoires had been generated on a single sequencing platform. Roughly 300 gigabases of sequencing data and 70 million to 100 million unique TCR sequences made up an early release that covered nearly 650 HLA-typed donors. To predict cytomegalovirus infection status, the study brought together high-throughput TCR immunosequencing, statistical association of individual TCRs with disease status, and machine learning. Four to six DR-DQ haplotypes were handled as single units for association and clustering, since linkage in the cohort was strong. In a later genetic analysis, genome-wide SNP genotypes for 398 of the 666 donors were used, and that subset was treated as a discovery cohort. Donor age, sex, ethnicity and CMV serostatus were collected together with the repertoire data. A separate validation cohort of roughly 130 different subjects was used in addition to the 666-subject first cohort. Among around 400 genotyped donors of the cohort, an average of around 220,000 unique TCR beta nucleotide sequences was sequenced per donor, of which approximately 19% were non-productive. The study used immunosequencing to profile the T cell repertoires of approximately 690 subjects and linked those repertoires to cytomegalovirus serostatus. The later analysis used no new phenotypic data to find candidate immune exposures, relying instead on TCR beta sequences and their occurrence across donors.

The germline V gene supplies CDR1 MGHRA and CDR2 YSYEKL. Measured from the cysteine to the phenylalanine, the CDR3 is 13 residues long. CDR3 DNA is the only sequence kept; it has 39 bases, read in frame from the first base. V and J are trimmed by 4 bases and 5 bases, and the gene matches miss 2 bases of the junction. Overall results and qualifications from the work: Because counts were too low, seventeen rarely observed V segments, including chromosome 9 orphons, were left out of the earlier analysis of over 550 of the donors. Some IMGT-functional V segments, including TRBV6-2 and TRBV6-3, could not be told apart with the 87-base-pair reads, so those segments were excluded. A later analysis found that TCR association rates varied across HLA loci, with DRB1 alleles showing the most associated TCRs and HLA-C alleles the fewest. Most CMV-associated TCR beta chains appeared to be HLA-restricted in a later analysis, and the HLA associations seemed to be driven largely by CMV exposure. The study gave a list of more than 150 TCR beta chains associated with cytomegalovirus. In an earlier analysis of approximately 590 of the donors, most TCR beta V segments appeared in productive rearrangements about 87% or about 30% of the time, broadly matching IMGT annotations. When HLA alleles, especially DR and DQ, strongly co-occurred, attributing TCR associations to individual alleles was difficult. Across donors, most TCR sequences were observed very rarely, whereas some public TCRs were present in many individuals. Sequencing depth was assumed to be roughly uniform across donors in the presence/absence analyses, though that assumption may not hold. Because some donors lacked HLA typing at each locus, the association tests relied only on the typed subset. Linkage disequilibrium might explain the correlated functional status among segregating V segments, but an unknown experimental factor could not be excluded. A further reported finding was that TCR beta sequences accurately predicted the HLA-A and HLA-B alleles for most subjects in the first cohort. In a later analysis, around 17,000 TCR beta sequences were associated with specific HLA alleles at a false discovery rate of 0.05. Only TCR beta chains were sequenced in this cohort, and the absence of alpha or paired-chain data limited detectable features. A later genetic analysis reported fewer N-insertions in productive TCRs among donors in an Asian-associated ancestry cluster than the roughly 700-donor mean. A later genetic analysis associated a missense DCLRE1C variant with V-gene and J-gene trimming of TCR beta chains, and an independent cohort replicated the association. According to the authors, the approach could potentially be generalized to other disease states and immunological phenotypes. Several of the top co-occurrence clusters appeared to be linked to parvovirus B19, influenza, CMV and Epstein-Barr virus, according to a later analysis. Immune exposure information for the cohort was limited to CMV serostatus. In both the original and validation cohorts, the classifier was reported to diagnose cytomegalovirus status with high specificity and sensitivity. A cluster of highly shared sequence variants was judged likely to represent a technical artifact of the sequencing pipeline. A later analysis found that HLA-associated TCR beta chains were more clonally expanded and had lower generation probabilities than equally common non-associated chains. A few of the identified cytomegalovirus-associated TCR beta chains were confirmed in vitro to be specific for cytomegalovirus antigens.

Library method: the immunoSEQ multiplex PCR assay. For the multiplex PCR, a mixture combining 60 forward primers for TCR Vbeta segments and 13 reverse primers for TCR Jbeta segments was used. The CDR3 region of rearranged TCR beta genes was amplified from genomic DNA by a multiplex PCR assay. The Illumina HiSeq System was used to sequence the amplified TCR beta libraries as 87-base-pair reads. The paper's processing steps were these. A later analysis counted about 82 million unique TCR beta chains across the 650 to 700 repertoires, and approximately 11 million of these chains were shared by at least two donors. To remove PCR and sequencing errors, raw reads were error-corrected and collapsed into unique sequences using a nearest-neighbor algorithm that merged closely related sequences. Alignment of CDR3 sequences to IMGT reference sequences was used to assign V, D and J gene segments. For a sequence to be retained, at least a six-nucleotide match to both a V gene segment and a J gene segment was required. Rearrangements were called productive when the CDR3 lacked stop codons and stayed in frame with V and J; all others were non-productive. CDR3 was defined by IMGT convention, running from the second conserved V-encoded cysteine to the conserved J-encoded phenylalanine. The earlier analysis of a few hundred of the donors excluded any sequence lacking an unambiguous match to a single V gene segment. In an earlier analysis of 587 of the donors, a V segment was called functional when productive rearrangements were above 56.7%, and segregating when the standard deviation between donors exceeded 5%. A statistical classification framework was built for diagnosing cytomegalovirus status from the catalog of TCR beta chain sequences. In a later analysis, TCR nucleotide sequences were compared against IMGT/GENE-DB human TR gene sequences so that V and J genes could be assigned. In a later analysis, CDR3 sequences and most-parsimonious VDJ recombination scenarios were assigned using the TCRdist pipeline. In a later analysis, each TCR beta chain was defined by its CDR3 amino acid sequence together with its V-gene family, and reads without a unique V-gene family were excluded. As a way to deal with suspected cross-contamination and a sequencing artifact, a later analysis dropped under 600 nucleotide sequences that were highly shared and had low generation probability. In a later analysis, a clonal expansion index was calculated for each public chain from normalized within-repertoire ranks of inferred template counts. A later analysis computed generation probabilities with a VDJ recombination model fitted to out-of-frame rearrangements, and checked the results against IGoR. In a later analysis, TCR-TCR, TCR-HLA and TCR-CMV co-occurrence was scored with hypergeometric tests, and a repertoire-size bias correction was applied to TCR pairs. In a later analysis, false discovery rates were estimated by permuting HLA or CMV assignments 20 times. In a later analysis, co-occurring TCRs were grouped using DBSCAN, and TCRdist sequence similarity was added for clustering within HLA-allele-positive subsets. Co-occurrence clustering excluded repertoires with fewer than 30,000 or more than 120,000 public chains, plus five with anomalous nucleotide sharing. The table comes from immuneACCESS by way of TCRdb, which keeps in-frame sequences with V and J called. Part of the clones is missing from these tables; in studies checked, under half for an unresolved V gene and the rest for unknown reasons. The V and J calls and the clone size are those of that table, but D and trimming were determined from the DNA. The table for this sample lists about 64,000 clones; around 82% of them were counted only once. The ten largest clones take up 7.8% of the sample.

The cohort comprised 666 healthy bone marrow donors. At the time of sampling, all cohort members were nominally healthy, though unrecorded immune exposures were likely present. The donor was CMV seropositive and was included in the group of around 300 seropositive cohort members. A peripheral blood sample was provided by each donor, and peripheral blood mononuclear cells were used for TCR beta sequencing. Genomic DNA was extracted from the blood cell samples with the Qiagen DNeasy Blood Extraction Kit. This clone was seen only a few times. No antigen is known for it. Within one base of it there is no much larger clone, and no base qualities were kept.

The sequencing input was PBMCs. The chain uses TRBV4-1 and TRBJ1-2, and 9 junctional nucleotides match TRBD1. The TCR was taken from a man aged 18 to 35 in good health and CMV-seropositive. This receptor carries the CDR3 CASSPDRGYGYTF. The nucleotide sequence reads TGCGCCAGCAGCCCTGACAGGGGGTATGGCTACACCTTC.